A selection of T cell receptor beta chains follows, all from one sample in a study of T-cell reconstitution after alpha-beta-depleted transplantation in children. Each CDR3 protein is one row after TCRdb ran MiXCR on the PCR reads. The table records fewer than 250,000 distinct CDR3 sequences, approximately 15% of them present only once. Sequenced here: PBMCs, mostly from graft donor cells, sampled 360 days after TCRalphabeta/CD19-depleted stem cell transplant. The receptors derive from a male patient under 10 years old who had a stem cell transplant for acute lymphoblastic leukemia, so the T cells may come from the graft donor. The CDR3 runs from the conserved cysteine through the conserved F or W. Each record gives: J gene, V gene, D gene, clone size, CDR3 DNA, CDR3 protein. D genes are given only for firm matches. For some rows the clone size is stated as once, few or many, or as a class when expanded; others skip it.

TRBJ2-1 | TRBV12-3/TRBV12-4 | TRBD2 | many | TGTGCCAGCAGCCAACATCCGGGACTAGCGGGGGGATCCTCCTACAATGAGCAGTTCTTC | CASSQHPGLAGGSSYNEQFF
TRBJ2-7 | TRBV10-2 | TRBD1 | many | TGCGCCAGCAGCGACAGGGTGAACGAGCAGTACTTC | CASSDRVNEQYF
TRBJ2-5 | TRBV5-1 | NA | many | TGCGCCAGCAGCTTGTACAGCCAAGAGACCCAGTACTTC | CASSLYSQETQYF
TRBJ2-1 | TRBV12-3/TRBV12-4 | NA | NA | TGTGCCACTACCGGATCAGCGACTTCCTACAATGAGCAGTTCTTC | CATTGSATSYNEQFF
TRBJ2-3 | TRBV15 | NA | NA | TGTGCCACCAGCAGAGACGGGGACAGCACAGATACGCAGTATTTT | CATSRDGDSTDTQYF
TRBJ2-7 | TRBV7-9 | NA | few | TGTGCCAGCAGCTCCGGCCCCAACGAGCAGTACTTC | CASSSGPNEQYF
TRBJ2-1 | TRBV12-3/TRBV12-4 | NA | NA | TGTGCCAGCAGTTTAGGGGGTAGCGACAATGAGCAGTTCTTC | CASSLGGSDNEQFF
TRBJ2-7 | TRBV28 | NA | few | TGTGCCAGCAGCCGGAGGGCTGTCCTCTACGAGCAGTACTTC | CASSRRAVLYEQYF
TRBJ2-3 | TRBV7-2 | NA | few | TGTGCCAGCAGCCTACCCACGGGAGCCCACGGCACAGATACGCAGTATTTT | CASSLPTGAHGTDTQYF
TRBJ2-1 | TRBV7-8 | NA | NA | TGTGCCAGTAGGGGTCTCGGGCAAAAATTTAAGGGCAACAATGAGCAGTTCTTC | CASRGLGQKFKGNNEQFF
TRBJ2-3 | TRBV29-1 | TRBD1 | NA | TGCAGCGGCCGGGACAGCCCTAGCACAGATACGCAGTATTTT | CSGRDSPSTDTQYF
TRBJ2-6 | TRBV30 | NA | NA | TGTGCCTGGGACTTAGGCCATAGCTCTGGGGCCAACGTCCTGACTTTC | CAWDLGHSSGANVLTF
TRBJ2-7 | TRBV5-1 | TRBD2 | NA | TGCGCCAGCAGCTTATCGGGGGGGGTCTCCTACGAGCAGTACTTC | CASSLSGGVSYEQYF
TRBJ2-2 | TRBV7-7 | NA | NA | TGTGCCAGCAGCTTAACTGTTGTCAGGGGTGTGGCCGGGGAGCTGTTTTTT | CASSLTVVRGVAGELFF
TRBJ1-4 | TRBV30 | NA | few | TGTGCCTGGAGTTCAGGACACCCTTCAACTAATGAAAAACTGTTTTTT | CAWSSGHPSTNEKLFF
TRBJ2-7 | TRBV30 | NA | many | TGTGCCTGGAACCCGGCCAGAGTATGGGGCGATCGCTCCTACGAGCAGTACTTC | CAWNPARVWGDRSYEQYF
TRBJ2-7 | TRBV7-2 | TRBD2 | NA | TGTGCCAGCAGCTTAGTGCTAGCGGGGGTAGGGGAGCAGTACTTC | CASSLVLAGVGEQYF
TRBJ2-3 | TRBV28 | NA | few | TGTGCCAGCAGTGTTATAGATACGCAGTATTTT | CASSVIDTQYF
TRBJ1-5 | TRBV20-1 | NA | NA | TGCAGTGCTTTTCTCCCACAGGGTAGCAATCAGCCCCAGCATTTT | CSAFLPQGSNQPQHF
TRBJ1-5 | TRBV2 | NA | few | TGTGCCAGCAGAATGACTTACCCCCAGCCCCAGCATTTT | CASRMTYPQPQHF
TRBJ2-2 | TRBV11-2 | NA | NA | TGTGCCAGCAGCTTACCTATAGACACCGGGGAGCTGTTTTTT | CASSLPIDTGELFF
TRBJ2-3 | TRBV5-8 | NA | NA | TGTGCCAGCAGCGCCGGGACCTCTAGGAGGAAAGATACGCAGTATTTT | CASSAGTSRRKDTQYF
TRBJ2-5 | TRBV12-5 | TRBD2 | NA | TGTGCTAGTGTTCAGCGCGGGGGGGTCACAGGGTACCAAGAGACCCAGTACTTC | CASVQRGGVTGYQETQYF
TRBJ2-1 | TRBV5-1 | TRBD2 | NA | TGCGCCAGCAGCCCGGCGGAGGTAGCGGGAGCCTACAATGAGCAGTTCTTC | CASSPAEVAGAYNEQFF
TRBJ1-5 | TRBV20-1 | NA | NA | TGCAGTGCTAGAGATCTGGGTAAGGGGGGCCAGCCCCAGCATTTT | CSARDLGKGGQPQHF
TRBJ1-1 | TRBV12-3/TRBV12-4 | NA | few | TGTGCCAGCAGTGGAGCGACAAGTCTTGAAGCTTTCTTT | CASSGATSLEAFF
TRBJ2-7 | TRBV30 | NA | once | TGTGCCTGGAGTGTAAGTAGTCTGCGGGGTGAGCAGTACTTC | CAWSVSSLRGEQYF
TRBJ2-1 | TRBV12-3/TRBV12-4 | TRBD1 | NA | TGTGCCAGCAGTTTACAACCGGGACAGGAGCAGTTCTTC | CASSLQPGQEQFF
TRBJ2-3 | TRBV20-1 | NA | once | TGCAGTGCTATTAGCACAGGTGCCACAGATACGCAGTATTTT | CSAISTGATDTQYF
TRBJ2-5 | TRBV29-1 | NA | NA | TGCAGTGGCCGGATGGGGTACCAAGAGACCCAGTACTTC | CSGRMGYQETQYF
TRBJ2-4 | TRBV11-2 | NA | NA | TGTGCCAGCTATCGCTTGGGTAAACTTGACATTCAGTACTTC | CASYRLGKLDIQYF
TRBJ1-1 | TRBV27 | TRBD1 | few | TGTGCCAGCAGTTTACAGGGGGCGAGGAGGACTGAAGCTTTCTTT | CASSLQGARRTEAFF
TRBJ2-7 | TRBV5-1 | TRBD1 | NA | TGCGCCAGCAGCTTGGCCGGGACAGGGGCAGACGAGCAGTACTTC | CASSLAGTGADEQYF
TRBJ2-6 | TRBV9 | NA | NA | TGTGCCAGCAGCGTAGTGGGATTCGGGGCCAACGTCCTGACTTTC | CASSVVGFGANVLTF